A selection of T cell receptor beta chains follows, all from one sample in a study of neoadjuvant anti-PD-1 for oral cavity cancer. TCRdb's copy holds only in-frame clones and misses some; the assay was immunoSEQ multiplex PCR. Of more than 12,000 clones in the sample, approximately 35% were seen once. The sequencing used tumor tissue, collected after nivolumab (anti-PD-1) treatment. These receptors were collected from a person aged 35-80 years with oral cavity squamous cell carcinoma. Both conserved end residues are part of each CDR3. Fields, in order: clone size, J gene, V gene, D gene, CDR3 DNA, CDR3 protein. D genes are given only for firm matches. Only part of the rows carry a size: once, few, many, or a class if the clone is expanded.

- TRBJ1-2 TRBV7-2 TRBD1 TGTGCCAGCAGCCCGCCGGGACAGCACGTCTATGGCTACACCTTC CASSPPGQHVYGYTF
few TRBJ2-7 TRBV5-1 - TGCGCCAGCAGCTTGGGGTCAGGGAGTTTGATCGGGCAGTACTTC CASSLGSGSLIGQYF
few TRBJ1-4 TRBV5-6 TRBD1 TGTGCCAGCAGCAGCGGACAGGAAGAAAAACTGTTTTTT CASSSGQEEKLFF
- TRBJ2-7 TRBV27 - TGTGCCAGCACCTCCCACAGGACCGTTGACGAGCAGTACTTC CASTSHRTVDEQYF
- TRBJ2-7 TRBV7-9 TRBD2 TGTGCCAGCAGCCGGGAGGGTTTCGAGCAGTACTTC CASSREGFEQYF
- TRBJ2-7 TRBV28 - TGTGCCAGCAGTTTATGGGCACCGGGGGCCTACGAGCAGTACTTC CASSLWAPGAYEQYF
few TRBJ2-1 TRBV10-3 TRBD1 TGTGCCATCAAGGGGGACAGCTCCTACAATGAGCAGTTCTTC CAIKGDSSYNEQFF
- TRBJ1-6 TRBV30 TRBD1 TGTGCCTGGACCACCGGGACAGGGGGATATTATAATTCACCCCTCCACTTT CAWTTGTGGYYNSPLHF
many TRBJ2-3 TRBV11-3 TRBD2 TGTGCCAGCAGCCGAACATCACCGGGACTAACAGTAGATACGCAGTATTTT CASSRTSPGLTVDTQYF
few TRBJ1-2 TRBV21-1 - TGTGCCAGCAAATCAGGGGTTTCTAACTATGGCTACACCTTC CASKSGVSNYGYTF
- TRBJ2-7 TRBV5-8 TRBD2 TGTGCCAGCAGCTTCGGGACTACCCTTTACGAGCAGTACTTC CASSFGTTLYEQYF
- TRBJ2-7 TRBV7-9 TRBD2 TGTGCCAGCAGCTTAGGCCCGGGCGGGGGTTCGGCCGAGCAGTACTTC CASSLGPGGGSAEQYF
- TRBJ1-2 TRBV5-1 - TGCGCCAGCAGCTTGGCCAGGGAGGATTACACCTTC CASSLAREDYTF
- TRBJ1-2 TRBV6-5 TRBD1 TGTGCCAGCAGTTCACCTGACAGGGGGAACTATGGCTACACCTTC CASSSPDRGNYGYTF
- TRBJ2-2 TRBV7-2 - TGTGCCAGCAGCTTAGTGGCAGGAACCGGGGAGCTGTTTTTT CASSLVAGTGELFF
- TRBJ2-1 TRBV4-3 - TGCGCCAGCAGCGAAATGAGACAGGGAGGATGGGATGAGCAGTTCTTC CASSEMRQGGWDEQFF
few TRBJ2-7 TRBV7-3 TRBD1 TGTGCCAGCAGCTTATCGGGACAGGGGTTCTACGAGCAGTACTTC CASSLSGQGFYEQYF
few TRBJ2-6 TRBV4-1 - TGCGCCAGCAGCCAAGGGGGAGATGTCCACGCCGGGGCCAACGTCCTGACTTTC CASSQGGDVHAGANVLTF
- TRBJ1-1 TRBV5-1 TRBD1 TGCGCCAGCAGCGGGTCACAGGGGGTTCCTGAAGCTTTCTTT CASSGSQGVPEAFF
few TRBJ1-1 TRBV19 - TGTGCCAGTAGGTCCAAAGAGTTCACTGAAGCTTTCTTT CASRSKEFTEAFF
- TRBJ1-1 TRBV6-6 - TGTGCCTCATCATTGACAGGACCTGAAGCTTTCTTT CASSLTGPEAFF
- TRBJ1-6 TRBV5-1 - TGCGCCAGCAGCGAGGGATTGGGACATGAAAATTCACCCCTCCACTTT CASSEGLGHENSPLHF
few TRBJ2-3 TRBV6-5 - TGTGCCAGCAGTTCGACGACAGGTTCAGATACGCAGTATTTT CASSSTTGSDTQYF
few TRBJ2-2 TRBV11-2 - TGTGCCAGCAGCTTATCTGCGGGGAACACCGGGGAGCTGTTTTTT CASSLSAGNTGELFF
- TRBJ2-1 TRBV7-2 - TGTGCCAGCACTCAAAATGCCCGAAACAATGAGCAGTTCTTC CASTQNARNNEQFF
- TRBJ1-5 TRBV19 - TGTGCCAGTAAAGTTCGGCAGTTCAGCAATCAGCCCCAGCATTTT CASKVRQFSNQPQHF
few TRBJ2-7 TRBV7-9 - TGTGCCAGCAGCCTTTCAAACAGTATTCAACGGCAGTACTTC CASSLSNSIQRQYF
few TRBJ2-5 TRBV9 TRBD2 TGTGCCAGCAGTGACGGAATTAGCGGGTTGGGCGAGACCCAGTACTTC CASSDGISGLGETQYF
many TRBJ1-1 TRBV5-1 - TGCGCCAGCAGCTCCGACCGGTGGGGAGAAGCTTTCTTT CASSSDRWGEAFF
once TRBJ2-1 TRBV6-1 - TGTGCCAGCAGTTTTAAACAGGGCAATGAGCAGTTCTTC CASSFKQGNEQFF
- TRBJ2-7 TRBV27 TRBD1 TGTGCCAGCAGTCCAGGTCCCTTCGGACAGGGGGCGTACGAGCAGTACTTC CASSPGPFGQGAYEQYF
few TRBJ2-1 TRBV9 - TGTGCCAGCAGCGTTAGGGACCGAATGTCCTACAATGAGCAGTTCTTC CASSVRDRMSYNEQFF
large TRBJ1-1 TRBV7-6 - TGTGCCAGCAGCTTCAGTGACACAACCACTGAAGCTTTCTTT CASSFSDTTTEAFF
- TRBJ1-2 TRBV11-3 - TGTGCCAGCAGCTTAGAAGGCGAGTCGTCGCCCAATAGTGGCTACACCTTC CASSLEGESSPNSGYTF
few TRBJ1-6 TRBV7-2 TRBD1 TGTGCCAGCAGCCTGACAGGGGGCAGTTCACCCCTCCACTTT CASSLTGGSSPLHF
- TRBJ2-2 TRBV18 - TGTGCCAGCTCACCACGCTTGGGGGCGTTAGGCACCGGGGAGCTGTTTTTT CASSPRLGALGTGELFF
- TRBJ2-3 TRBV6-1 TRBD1 TGTGCCAGCAGGAAGGGGGCAGGGGGCGATACGCAGTATTTT CASRKGAGGDTQYF
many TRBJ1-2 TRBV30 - TGTGCCTGGAGTCGACAGGTCAATGGCTACACCTTC CAWSRQVNGYTF
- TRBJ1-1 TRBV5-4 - TGTGCCAGCAGCTTGGACACTGAAGCTTTCTTT CASSLDTEAFF
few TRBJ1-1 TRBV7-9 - TGTGCCAGCAGCTTTTATACGAACACTGAAGCTTTCTTT CASSFYTNTEAFF
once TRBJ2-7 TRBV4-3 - TGCGCCAGCAGCCAAGGGGCGGTAGGCTACGAGCAGTACTTC CASSQGAVGYEQYF
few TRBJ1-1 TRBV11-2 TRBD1 TGTGCCAGCAGCACGAGGACAGGGATGAACACTGAAGCTTTCTTT CASSTRTGMNTEAFF
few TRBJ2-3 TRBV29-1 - TGCAGCGTTGAGCCGTTTGACGGAGGAGATACGCAGTATTTT CSVEPFDGGDTQYF
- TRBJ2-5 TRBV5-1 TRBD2 TGCGCCAGCAGCCTCGGGACTAGGGGGCAAGAGACCCAGTACTTC CASSLGTRGQETQYF
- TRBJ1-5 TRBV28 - TGTGCCAGCAGTTTAGGGACTGGGAATCAGCCCCAGCATTTT CASSLGTGNQPQHF
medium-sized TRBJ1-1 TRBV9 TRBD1 TGTGCCAGCAGCTATACAGGGGTGCCCAACACTGAAGCTTTCTTT CASSYTGVPNTEAFF
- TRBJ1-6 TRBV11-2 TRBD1 TGTGCCAGCAGCACCCGACAGGGGTTACCCCTCCACTTT CASSTRQGLPLHF
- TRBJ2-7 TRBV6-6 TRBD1 TGTGCCAGCAACCTAGGACAGGGGCACTACGAGCAGTACTTC CASNLGQGHYEQYF
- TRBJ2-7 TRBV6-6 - TGTGCCATCAGTGAGCCAAGAGGACAGTACGAGCAGTACTTC CAISEPRGQYEQYF
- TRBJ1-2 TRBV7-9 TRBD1 TGTGCCAGCAGCTTAGAAGCCCTATTGACAGGGGCCGGGGGGTATGGCTACACCTTC CASSLEALLTGAGGYGYTF
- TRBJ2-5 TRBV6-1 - TGTGCCAGCAGTGAAGCGCGCTACCAAGAGACCCAGTACTTC CASSEARYQETQYF
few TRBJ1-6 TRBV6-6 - TGTGCCAGCACCTACGGAGAGGTGTATTTTTCACCCCTCCACTTT CASTYGEVYFSPLHF
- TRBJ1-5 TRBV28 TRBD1 TGTGCCAGCAGCCCTAACAGGGGGCTCAATCAGCCCCAGCATTTT CASSPNRGLNQPQHF
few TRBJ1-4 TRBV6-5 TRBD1 TGTGCCAGCAGAGACAGGGGGCGGGTTGAAAAACTGTTTTTT CASRDRGRVEKLFF